What follows are 5 T cell receptor beta chains derived from one specimen sequenced in a study of T cell responses to AZD1222 COVID-19 vaccine. Sequenced by immunoSEQ multiplex PCR; TCRdb stores in-frame clones only, minus some. The table lists about 160,000 clones, 70% to 90% of them singletons, with 4% to 4.5% in the top ten. The material sequenced was peripheral blood, taken 28 days after the second AZD1222 dose. The receptors shown here come from an adult who received the AZD1222 COVID-19 vaccine.

The rearrangement joins TRBV2 to TRBJ2-1, with TRBD2 identical over 10 bases. CDR1 and CDR2 (germline): SNHLY, FYNNEI. J was trimmed by 4 bases and V by 8 bases; bases with no gene match: 5. The CDR3 spans 14 residues. CDR3 DNA: TGTGCCAGCGTAGCGGGGGGACTTTACAATGAGCAGTTCTTC. Its protein product is CASVAGGLYNEQFF. Looking up the rest from reference TRBV2 and TRBJ2-1 gives the full variable domain: EPEVTQTPSHQVTQMGQEVILRCVPISNHLYFYWYRQILGQKVEFLVSFYNNEISEKSEIFDDQFSVERPDGSNFTLKIRSTKLEDSAMYFCASVAGGLYNEQFFGPGTRLTVL.

The CDR3 reads CASSLGWTEAFF. The CDR3 DNA is TGTGCCAGCAGCCTTGGGTGGACTGAAGCTTTCTTT. The chain combines TRBV13 with TRBJ1-1; no firm D call. Trimming cost V 5 bases and J 5 bases, with 9 bases left between them. The CDR3 has 12 amino acids. Looked up from germline, CDR1 is PRHDT and CDR2 is FYEKMQ (reference sequence).

This clone was detected a few times. V usage is TRBV20-1 and J usage is TRBJ1-5; maybe TRBD1 (5 bases). Trimming took 3 bases from V and 4 from J, leaving 7 bases between them. Germline CDR1 reads DFQATT; CDR2 reads SNEGSKA (reference sequence). The CDR3 sequence is 12 residues long. CDR3 loop: CSASGGNQPQHF. DNA for the CDR3: TGCAGTGCTAGTGGGGGGAATCAGCCCCAGCATTTT.

This CDR3 reads CASSEGYRNGYTF. As DNA, the CDR3 is TGTGCCAGCAGTGAAGGGTACAGGAATGGCTACACCTTC. The genes are TRBV2 and TRBJ1-2; D is possibly TRBD1 (5 bases). With 1 base removed from V and 6 bases from J, the gap between germline ends came to 9 bases. CDR3 length: 13 residues. CDR1 SNHLY and CDR2 FYNNEI come from the germline V gene.

The chain links TRBV7-2 to TRBJ1-2; D remains ambiguous. This CDR3 has 12 residues. Germline V lookup: CDR1 SGHTA, CDR2 FQGNSA. Trimming took off 2 bases at V and 13 bases at J, with 14 bases between the two ends. DNA for the CDR3: TGTGCCAGCAGCTTATATCGGGGAGAAGTCACCTTC. Protein sequence: CASSLYRGEVTF.